These 31 T cell receptor beta chains share one sample of origin, sequenced in a study of CD8 T cells in Susac syndrome. The RNA, roughly 0.5 to 1 ug, was put through reverse transcription using random hexamers. TCRdb redid the calling of the immunoSEQ multiplex PCR reads with MiXCR, one entry per CDR3 protein. The sample includes about 140,000 distinct CDR3 sequences, approximately 95% seen only once; the top ten take 0.14%. Sequencing was performed on CD4+ T cells from PBMCs. The source of these receptors is a human donor with Susac syndrome.

This sequence joins TRBV9 and TRBJ2-2; 8 nucleotides agree with TRBD2. CDR3 length: 17 amino acids. Germline lookup yields CDR1 SGDLS and CDR2 YYNGEE. V lost 3 bases, J lost 4 bases, and 11 bases stayed unmatched. CDR3 sequence reads: CASSGASGGRVTGELFF. As DNA, the CDR3 is TGTGCCAGCAGCGGAGCAAGCGGGGGTAGGGTCACCGGGGAGCTGTTTTTT. The full variable domain, its missing parts supplied by reference TRBV9 and TRBJ2-2, is DSGVTQTPKHLITATGQRVTLRCSPRSGDLSVYWYQQSLDQGLQFLIQYYNGEERAKGNILERFSAQQFPDLHSELNLSSLELGDSALYFCASSGASGGRVTGELFFGEGSRLTVL.

The chain carries TRBV20-1 and TRBJ1-6, with 9 bases lining up with TRBD1. From germline, CDR1 is DFQATT and CDR2 SNEGSKA (reference sequence). The CDR3 is 14 residues long. V shed 5 bases, J shed 7 bases, and the junction held 6 bases outside the gene matches. CDR3 in amino acids: CSALMDRGNSPLHF. CDR3 DNA: TGCAGTGCTCTAATGGACAGGGGAAATTCACCCCTCCACTTT.

The genes are TRBV18 and TRBJ2-3; 7 positions agree with TRBD1. With 5 bases clipped from V and 2 bases from J, the junction kept 7 bases outside the gene matches. The CDR3 runs to 15 residues. Germline V gene sequence: CDR1 KGHSH, CDR2 LQKENI. The CDR3 DNA reads as TGTGCCAGCTCATCGTCACAGGGGTTCACAGATACGCAGTATTTT. This sequence encodes CASSSSQGFTDTQYF.

The J gene is TRBJ2-3, the V gene TRBV7-2, with 9 bases matching TRBD2. After removal of 1 base from V and 4 bases from J, the junction contained 9 bases not matched to a gene. CDR3 length equals 17 residues. In germline, CDR1 is SGHTA, CDR2 FQGNSA. CDR3 amino acids: CASSLGLAGGPADTQYF. The CDR3 nucleotides are TGTGCCAGCAGCTTAGGGCTGGCGGGAGGGCCGGCAGATACGCAGTATTTT.

This chain joins TRBV4-3 and TRBJ2-2; possible D gene TRBD1, 6 bases. Trimming stripped 4 bases from V and 0 bases from J, with 15 bases between. There are 17 residues in the CDR3. The V gene's germline CDR1 is LGHNA and CDR2 YSLEER. The CDR3 loop reads CASSPQPTGANTGELFF. As DNA, the CDR3 is TGCGCCAGCAGCCCTCAACCGACAGGAGCGAACACCGGGGAGCTGTTTTTT.

CDR3 in amino acids: CASSLGTSDQETQYF. CDR3 sequence (DNA): TGTGCCAGCAGCCTTGGGACTAGCGATCAAGAGACCCAGTACTTC. This chain uses TRBV4-2 with TRBJ2-5; 10 bases are a match to TRBD2. The V segment lost 4 bases and the J segment 2 bases; nucleotides outside the gene matches: 4. From germline, CDR1 is LGHNA and CDR2 YNFKEQ. The CDR3 spans 15 residues.

V usage is TRBV18 and J usage is TRBJ1-2, with D hard to call. V gave up 3 bases and J gave up 5 bases, with 16 bases separating them. Germline V gene data show CDR1 as KGHSH and CDR2 as LQKENI. The CDR3 length is 15 residues. CDR3 protein: CASSPQNRNRYGYTF. The DNA for the CDR3 is TGTGCCAGCTCACCTCAGAACAGAAACCGATATGGCTACACCTTC.

This clonotype was detected only once. The rearrangement links TRBV25-1 to TRBJ2-5; 7 bases are shared with TRBD1. Trimming removed 5 bases from V and 4 bases from J; junction bases left unmatched: 4. The CDR3 spans 13 residues. Per germline, CDR1 MGHDK and CDR2 SYGVNS. The CDR3 region has the DNA TGTGCCAGCAGTAGGAGGACAGGAGAGACCCAGTACTTC. It is translated as CASSRRTGETQYF.

This chain connects TRBV20-1 to TRBJ2-1; the D is unclear. Trimming pared 0 bases from V and 10 bases from J, leaving 13 bases between. This CDR3 is built from 13 residues. Germline V gene sequence: CDR1 DFQATT, CDR2 SNEGSKA (reference sequence). As DNA, the CDR3 is TGCAGTGCTAGAGAACAACCGGTCAGCGAGCAGTTCTTC. It codes for CSAREQPVSEQFF.

The chain is built from TRBV7-9 and TRBJ1-2, with a tentative D call TRBD1 (5 bases). Germline lookup yields CDR1 SEHNR and CDR2 FQNEAQ (reference sequence). The CDR3 loop spans 13 amino acids. Trimming cost V 1 base and J 5 bases, with 8 bases left between them. The chain's CDR3 is CASSLDGGYGYTF. The CDR3 DNA reads TGTGCCAGCAGCTTAGACGGGGGATATGGCTACACCTTC.

The V gene is TRBV9, the J gene TRBJ1-1; D gene unclear. This CDR3 has 16 amino acids. V dropped 4 bases and J dropped 1 base, with 17 bases sitting between them. Germline CDR1 and CDR2: SGDLS and YYNGEE. The CDR3 DNA sequence: TGTGCCAGCAGCCCGCGGGCGTGGCCCGGGAACACTGAAGCTTTCTTT. This encodes CASSPRAWPGNTEAFF.

The chain joins TRBV27 to TRBJ2-7; TRBD1 agrees at 8 bases. The CDR3 sequence is 14 residues long. Trimming took 3 bases from V and 5 from J; bases not matched to a gene: 6. Germline V CDR1 and CDR2: MNHEY, SMNVEV (reference sequence). CDR3 nucleotide sequence: TGTGCCAGCAGTTTCTCAGGACAGGGCCACGAGCAGTACTTC. Protein: CASSFSGQGHEQYF.

This chain connects TRBV20-1 to TRBJ2-5; D might be TRBD2 (6 bases). Between the trimmed V and J ends, which lost 5 bases and 3 bases, there was a span of 16 bases. CDR3 size: 14 residues. Germline V gene sequence: CDR1 DFQATT, CDR2 SNEGSKA (reference sequence). The chain's CDR3 is CSAWTTKGEETQYF. Written as DNA, the CDR3 is TGCAGTGCTTGGACTACCAAAGGGGAAGAGACCCAGTACTTC.

In its sample, this clonotype was seen once. This rearrangement joins TRBV29-1 to TRBJ1-1; possibly TRBD1 for D (6 bases). V gave up 3 bases and J gave up 3 bases, with 8 bases separating them. The CDR3 covers 12 residues. In germline, CDR1 is SQVTM, CDR2 ANQGSEA. In DNA, the CDR3 is TGCAGCGTTGATCAGGGGTACACTGAAGCTTTCTTT. Translating it yields CSVDQGYTEAFF. The entire variable domain, with the rest obtained from reference TRBV29-1 and TRBJ1-1, is as follows: SAVISQKPSRDICQRGTSLTIQCQVDSQVTMMFWYRQQPGQSLTLIATANQGSEATYESGFVIDKFPISRPNLTFSTLTVSNMSPEDSSIYLCSVDQGYTEAFFGQGTRLTVV.

In DNA form, the CDR3 reads TGCAGTGCTTCCCTAGCGGGAGATGAGCAGTTCTTC. This codes for CSASLAGDEQFF. This chain joins TRBV20-1 and TRBJ2-1, with TRBD2 matching over 10 bases. The V and J ends lost 5 bases and 8 bases, in that order; junction bases with no gene match: 3. Germline lookup yields CDR1 DFQATT and CDR2 SNEGSKA (reference sequence). The length of the CDR3 is 12 residues.

This clonotype was picked up one time. The genes are TRBV3-1 and TRBJ2-7, with unresolved D. V was shortened by 1 base and J by 5 bases, with 15 bases between the two germline ends. This CDR3 is built from 15 residues. Germline assignment: CDR1 LGHDT and CDR2 YNNKEL (reference sequence). The CDR3 DNA reads as TGTGCCAGCAGCCAAGGTGGCGTGTTCGTCGACGAGCAGTACTTC. Residues: CASSQGGVFVDEQYF.

This sequence joins TRBV4-1 and TRBJ1-1; tentatively, D is TRBD1 (5 bases). The germline gives CDR1 MGHRA, CDR2 YSYEKL. The CDR3 has 14 amino acids. Trimming took off 0 bases at V and 10 bases at J, with 15 bases between the two ends. CDR3 DNA: TGCGCCAGCAGCCAAGAATCAGAAGTGGGGGGAGCTTTCTTT. Its protein is CASSQESEVGGAFF.

This chain connects TRBV2 to TRBJ2-5; TRBD2 agrees at 9 bases. The CDR3 sequence is 16 residues long. The germline V gene has CDR1 SNHLY and CDR2 FYNNEI. Unmatched junction bases numbered 10, after V lost 4 bases and J lost 4 bases. The CDR3 DNA follows: TGTGCCAGCAGTGTGAGTCGCGGGGGGGCCGCAGAGACCCAGTACTTC. This sequence encodes CASSVSRGGAAETQYF.

The V gene is TRBV2, the J gene TRBJ1-1; 8 nucleotides line up with TRBD1. From germline, CDR1 is SNHLY and CDR2 FYNNEI. This CDR3 has 13 amino acids. Trimming removed 8 bases from V and 5 bases from J; junction bases left unmatched: 7. The CDR3 DNA follows: TGTGCCAGCTTCAGGGGGCGATGGACTGAAGCTTTCTTT. Translation gives CASFRGRWTEAFF. The full variable domain, its missing parts supplied by reference TRBV2 and TRBJ1-1, is EPEVTQTPSHQVTQMGQEVILRCVPISNHLYFYWYRQILGQKVEFLVSFYNNEISEKSEIFDDQFSVERPDGSNFTLKIRSTKLEDSAMYFCASFRGRWTEAFFGQGTRLTVV.

The chain joins TRBV9 to TRBJ2-7; the D call may be TRBD1 or TRBD2 (5 bases each). The V gene lost 5 bases and the J gene lost 2 bases, with 14 bases spanning the gap. Looked up from germline, CDR1 is SGDLS and CDR2 is YYNGEE. CDR3 length equals 14 residues. CDR3 residues: CASSIAGAPYEQYF. The DNA for the CDR3 is TGTGCCAGCAGTATCGCCGGGGCACCCTACGAGCAGTACTTC.

This clonotype occurred once. The chain combines TRBV3-1 with TRBJ2-1, with 11 positions matching TRBD2. The germline CDR1 and CDR2 sequences are LGHDT and YNNKEL (reference sequence). This CDR3 is 16 amino acids long. J gave up 7 bases and V 5 bases, and 10 bases lay outside the gene matches. CDR3 region: CASSVYSGRARNEQFF. The CDR3 DNA reads TGTGCCAGCAGCGTCTATAGCGGGAGGGCCAGGAATGAGCAGTTCTTC.

J is TRBJ1-1 and V is TRBV20-1; the D is unclear. V lost 4 bases, J lost 2 bases, and 11 bases lay in between. The CDR3 contains 13 residues. In germline, CDR1 is DFQATT, CDR2 SNEGSKA (reference sequence). The CDR3 sequence: CSATHPQNTEAFF. In DNA form, the CDR3 reads TGCAGTGCTACCCATCCCCAAAACACTGAAGCTTTCTTT.

The V call is TRBV20-1, the J call TRBJ1-5; D gene uncertain. Trimming stripped 6 bases from V and 1 base from J, with 7 bases between. CDR1 is DFQATT, CDR2 SNEGSKA, per germline (reference sequence). CDR3 length equals 12 residues. The DNA for the CDR3 is TGCAGTGCCCCGCGGAGCAATCAGCCCCAGCATTTT. Translation gives CSAPRSNQPQHF.

The gene calls are TRBV12-3 or TRBV12-4 and TRBJ2-7; D is possibly TRBD1 (5 bases). CDR3 size: 14 residues. Deletions cut 4 bases from V and 0 bases from J, with 10 bases between. The CDR3 nucleotides are TGTGCCAGCAGTTCCCAGGGAAACTCCTACGAGCAGTACTTC. Protein product: CASSSQGNSYEQYF.

This chain connects TRBV6-6 to TRBJ1-2; possibly TRBD1 for D (6 bases). The CDR3 has 15 residues. Trimming cost V 2 bases and J 4 bases, with 14 bases left between them. CDR1 is MNHNY and CDR2 is SVGAGI in the germline V gene (reference sequence). CDR3 in amino acids: CASSYASGASYGYTF. CDR3 coding DNA: TGTGCCAGCAGTTACGCATCAGGGGCGAGCTATGGCTACACCTTC.

V and J are TRBV10-3 and TRBJ2-5; D is undetermined. CDR1 ENHRY and CDR2 SYGVKD come from the germline V gene. Trimming shortened V by 6 bases and J by 5 bases, and 10 bases separated the two germline ends. The CDR3 runs to 12 residues. DNA for the CDR3: TGTGCCATCAGCCAACGTATGGAGACCCAGTACTTC. Translating it yields CAISQRMETQYF.

Only one count was recorded for this clonotype. The gene calls are TRBV5-4 and TRBJ1-1; tentative D call: TRBD1 (5 bases). The germline V gene encodes CDR1 SGHNT and CDR2 YYREEE (reference sequence). CDR3 length: 15 amino acids. V dropped 4 bases and J dropped 1 base, with 14 bases sitting between them. CDR3 nucleotides: TGTGCCAGCAGCCCGGCCGGGGCAGCGAACACTGAAGCTTTCTTT. Amino acids: CASSPAGAANTEAFF.

The chain employs TRBV7-2 and TRBJ2-7; 9 bases line up with TRBD1. Germline assignment: CDR1 SGHTA and CDR2 FQGNSA. The V segment lost 7 bases and the J segment 2 bases; nucleotides outside the gene matches: 9. The CDR3 is 15 residues long. The CDR3 sequence: CASTPGTGITYEQYF. CDR3 coding DNA: TGTGCCAGCACTCCCGGGACAGGGATAACCTACGAGCAGTACTTC. The variable domain in full, completed from reference TRBV7-2 and TRBJ2-7, reads GAGVSQSPSNKVTEKGKDVELRCDPISGHTALYWYRQSLGQGLEFLIYFQGNSAPDKSGLPSDRFSAERTGGSVSTLTIQRTQQEDSAVYLCASTPGTGITYEQYFGPGTRLTVT.

This sequence joins TRBV30 and TRBJ1-1; D not resolved. CDR1 and CDR2 (germline): GTSNPN, SVGIG (reference sequence). V gave up 2 bases and J gave up 5 bases, with 9 bases separating them. The CDR3 runs 12 residues. The CDR3 DNA is TGTGCCTGGAGTCCGCATAGGACTGAAGCTTTCTTT. Its protein product is CAWSPHRTEAFF.

The genes are TRBV14 and TRBJ2-1; 10 bases align to TRBD2. CDR1 and CDR2 from the germline V gene are SGHDN and FVKESK. This CDR3 comprises 18 residues. J was trimmed by 9 bases and V by 0 bases; bases with no gene match: 14. CDR3 sequence (DNA): TGTGCCAGCAGCCAAGATCTGCGACTAGCGGGTATCGGGGGTGAGCAGTTCTTC. Translated, it gives CASSQDLRLAGIGGEQFF.

The chain uses TRBV5-1 and TRBJ2-7, with D possibly TRBD2 on 6 matching bases. The CDR3 spans 15 residues. V shed 4 bases and J shed 6 bases, with 20 bases lying between them. Germline-derived CDR1 and CDR2 are SGHRS and YFSETQ. The CDR3 coding sequence is TGCGCCAGCAGCCCCACCCCCGGGACTGAGTCCGAGCAGTACTTC. Encoded protein: CASSPTPGTESEQYF.